This record concerns one TCR beta chain sequence. Repertoires were generated with immunoSEQ multiplex PCR, while TCRdb's copy carries only in-frame clones and drops some. The sample lists fewer than 70,000 clones, 90% to 95% occurring once. The length of the CDR3 is 15 residues. J gave up 7 bases and V 1 base, and 5 bases lay outside the gene matches. Per germline, CDR1 LNHDA and CDR2 SQIVND (reference sequence). The data stem from a study of T cell changes during pregnancy in multiple sclerosis. The chain combines TRBV19 with TRBJ2-1, with 9 bases fitting TRBD2. The receptor comes from a female donor with multiple sclerosis, enrolled in a pregnancy study. The sequencing used CD8+ T cells from peripheral blood mononuclear cells, collected in the third trimester of pregnancy. This chain's CDR3 is CASSIVAGVSNEQFF. Here the CDR3 DNA reads TGTGCCAGTAGTATAGTAGCGGGAGTAAGTAATGAGCAGTTCTTC.